Presented here are 8 T cell receptor beta chains from one specimen sequenced in a study of metastatic and nonmetastatic thyroid tumors. Before thyroid surgery, none of the patients had received any treatment. TCRdb re-called clones via MiXCR from the PCR reads. The sample includes around 45,000 clones, more than 3% of them seen just once. Material for sequencing was blood. These receptor sequences come from a female donor with papillary thyroid cancer or a benign thyroid nodule (not recorded which). Some clones in this sample may be carry-over from other donors' samples.

The gene calls are TRBV28 and TRBJ1-5; D gene unclear. V lost 6 bases and J 5 bases, leaving 8 bases between the germline ends. Germline V lookup: CDR1 MDHEN, CDR2 SYDVKM. The CDR3 has 12 amino acids. The CDR3 sequence is CASSQSYQPQHF. DNA for the CDR3: TGTGCCAGCAGCCAATCTTATCAGCCCCAGCATTTT.

There are many counts of this clone. The chain links TRBV5-1 to TRBJ1-3, with D hard to call. The CDR3 runs 11 residues. Trimming took off 5 bases at V and 3 bases at J, with 3 bases between the two ends. CDR1 and CDR2 from the germline V gene are SGHRS and YFSETQ. CDR3 sequence: CASSYGNTIYF. Written as DNA, the CDR3 is TGCGCCAGCAGTTATGGAAACACCATATATTTT.

This clone showed up just a few times. The chain is built from TRBV7-3 and TRBJ2-1; unclear D gene. The CDR3 extends over 15 amino acids. The V gene's germline CDR1 is SGHTA and CDR2 FQGTGA. V lost 7 bases and J 3 bases, leaving 16 bases between the germline ends. CDR3: CASTLGQVDYNEQFF. In nucleotides, the CDR3 is TGTGCCAGCACCCTAGGTCAGGTGGACTACAATGAGCAGTTCTTC. Full variable domain (remainder filled in from reference TRBV7-3 and TRBJ2-1): GAGVSQTPSNKVTEKGKYVELRCDPISGHTALYWYRQSLGQGPEFLIYFQGTGAADDSGLPNDRFFAVRPEGSVSTLKIQRTERGDSAVYLCASTLGQVDYNEQFFGPGTRLTVL.

In its sample, this clone was seen many times. The chain links TRBV19 to TRBJ2-7; 11 bases fit TRBD1. V lost 6 bases, J lost 5 bases, and 6 bases stayed unmatched. CDR1 and CDR2 (germline): LNHDA, SQIVND (reference sequence). The CDR3 spans 14 residues. CDR3 nucleotides: TGTGCCAGTAGCCTTGGACAGGGGGCTGACGAGCAGTACTTC. Translation gives CASSLGQGADEQYF.

Details on this clone: Other DNA sequences from this sample encode an identical CDR3 as well. The chain has TRBV27 and TRBJ1-2; D not resolved. With 7 bases removed from V and 8 bases from J, the gap between germline ends came to 17 bases. The CDR3 totals 13 residues. Germline V gene lookup returns CDR1 MNHEY and CDR2 SMNVEV (reference sequence). CDR3 loop: CASKVAGAEGYTF. DNA for the CDR3: TGTGCCAGCAAAGTGGCAGGTGCAGAGGGCTACACCTTC.

With respect to this clone: Sequence at one end of the junction differs from germline and may be a read error. This sequence joins TRBV12-5 and TRBJ2-3; a weak D match, TRBD2 (6 bases). Germline V gene sequence: CDR1 LGHNT, CDR2 FRNRAP. The CDR3 is made up of 14 amino acids. The CDR3 here is CASVLGGSTDTQYF. The CDR3 DNA reads as TGCGCTAGTGTCTTGGGAGGAAGCACAGATACGCAGTATTTT.

This clone appeared a few times. V usage is TRBV12-3 or TRBV12-4 and J usage is TRBJ1-5, with D possibly TRBD1 on 6 matching bases. With 6 bases removed from V and 4 bases from J, the gap between germline ends came to 10 bases. The CDR3 sequence is 13 residues long. This chain's CDR3 is CASSLTGNQPQHF. CDR3 DNA: TGTGCCAGCAGCCTGACAGGAAATCAGCCCCAGCATTTT.

The chain carries TRBV6-2 or TRBV6-3 and TRBJ2-7; D perhaps matches TRBD1 (6 bases). Germline V gene sequence: CDR1 MNHEY, CDR2 SVGEGT. Trimming removed 5 bases from V and 8 bases from J, with 13 bases in between. The CDR3 extends over 12 amino acids. This chain's CDR3 is CASSDRRSQQYF. In nucleotides, the CDR3 is TGTGCCAGCAGTGACAGGCGAAGTCAGCAGTACTTC.